The 21 T cell receptor beta chains listed next were all sequenced from one sample in a study of CD8 T cells in ankylosing spondylitis. Regarding the study as a whole: Made up of 7 to 9 highly homologous variants, a TCR beta motif appeared characteristic of ankylosing spondylitis blood.

TCRdb reanalysed the 5' RACE reads using MiXCR and keeps one entry per CDR3 protein. The sample gives roughly 370,000 distinct CDR3 sequences, about 22% of which show up once; roughly a sixth is in the top ten. These receptors have no known antigen. The specimen sequenced was blood, either unsorted or a sorted T cell fraction (not recorded which). All receptors come from a male donor with ankylosing spondylitis.

This clonotype was counted only a few times. The CDR3 nucleotides read TGTGCCAGCAGCGTGGGACAGGAGAACGTCCTGACTTTC. Translating gives CASSVGQENVLTF. The chain employs TRBV5-4 and TRBJ2-6, with 8 bases that match TRBD1. This CDR3 is built from 13 residues. V shed 4 bases, J shed 10 bases, and the junction held 4 bases outside the gene matches. Germline CDR1 and CDR2: SGHNT and YYREEE (reference sequence).

This clonotype was found a few times. The J gene is TRBJ2-1, the V gene TRBV6-1, with D possibly TRBD1 on 5 matching bases. Germline V gives CDR1 MNHNS, CDR2 SASEGT. Trimming removed 3 bases from V and 9 bases from J, with 9 bases in between. CDR3 size: 12 residues. This CDR3 reads CASSEDIGEQFF. The CDR3 coding sequence is TGTGCCAGCAGTGAGGACATCGGTGAGCAGTTCTTC.

This clonotype turned up a few times. The chain is built from TRBV11-1 and TRBJ2-7; either TRBD1 or TRBD2 may fit D (5 bases each). Germline V CDR1 and CDR2: SGHAT, FQDESV (reference sequence). There are 14 residues in the CDR3. V was shortened by 6 bases and J by 6 bases, with 18 bases between the two germline ends. Here the CDR3 reads CASSRPGTTSEQYF. The CDR3 nucleotides read TGTGCCAGCAGTCGACCCGGGACCACCTCCGAGCAGTACTTC.

This clonotype was recorded a few times. V and J are TRBV5-4 and TRBJ2-2; D is unresolved. Germline CDR1 SGHNT, CDR2 YYREEE (reference sequence). Trimming cost V 0 bases and J 7 bases, with 4 bases left between them. The CDR3 covers 12 residues. Here the CDR3 DNA reads TGTGCCAGCAGCTTGGCACTCGGGGAGCTGTTTTTT. Translation gives CASSLALGELFF.

This clonotype was observed at least ten times. The chain employs TRBV20-1 and TRBJ2-2, with a possible D match to TRBD1 (5 bases). Germline loops: CDR1 DFQATT, CDR2 SNEGSKA (reference sequence). The CDR3 is 14 residues long. Trimming removed 6 bases at V and 1 base at J, with 12 bases between. CDR3 region: CSAELTGNTGELFF. The CDR3 nucleotides are TGCAGTGCCGAGCTAACAGGGAACACCGGGGAGCTGTTTTTT.

This clonotype came up a few times. This chain joins TRBV5-1 and TRBJ2-6; D gene uncertain. CDR1 SGHRS and CDR2 YFSETQ come from the germline V gene. The CDR3 covers 16 residues. Trimming cost V 1 base and J 0 bases, with 8 bases left between them. The DNA for the CDR3 is TGCGCCAGCAGCTTGCTGGTCGGCTCTGGGGCCAACGTCCTGACTTTC. It translates to CASSLLVGSGANVLTF.

The J gene is TRBJ1-5, the V gene TRBV7-2; D call uncertain. The CDR3 sequence is 14 residues long. V was shortened by 5 bases and J by 5 bases, with 13 bases between the two germline ends. Germline-derived CDR1 and CDR2 are SGHTA and FQGNSA. In DNA, the CDR3 is TGTGCCAGCAGCGCTCGTACGGGAGATCAGCCCCAGCATTTT. It is translated as CASSARTGDQPQHF.

This chain connects TRBV29-1 to TRBJ1-1, with a possible D match to TRBD1 (5 bases). Germline values: CDR1 SQVTM, CDR2 ANQGSEA. This CDR3 contains 13 residues. Trimming shortened V by 3 bases and J by 0 bases, and 8 bases separated the two germline ends. CDR3 nucleotides: TGCAGCGTTGACAGGGCCCTGAACACTGAAGCTTTCTTT. Amino acid sequence: CSVDRALNTEAFF.

This chain connects TRBV12-3 or TRBV12-4 to TRBJ1-6; 8 bases agree with TRBD1. The V and J ends lost 5 bases and 9 bases, in that order; junction bases with no gene match: 12. The length of the CDR3 is 16 residues. CDR3 nucleotides: TGTGCCAGCAGTCCCGACAGGGGCTCAGGGAGTTCACCCCTCCACTTT. Translating gives CASSPDRGSGSSPLHF.

This clonotype was seen a handful of times. The chain carries TRBV20-1 and TRBJ2-1, with 10 positions matching TRBD2. The CDR3 has 17 residues. CDR1 is DFQATT, CDR2 SNEGSKA, per germline (reference sequence). After removal of 4 bases from V and 4 bases from J, the junction contained 13 bases not matched to a gene. The CDR3 protein is CSAIPSEASGSYNEQFF. The CDR3 bases are TGCAGTGCTATCCCCTCGGAGGCTAGCGGGAGTTACAATGAGCAGTTCTTC.

This chain joins TRBV20-1 and TRBJ1-5; no clear D. Trimming left V 6 bases short and J 7 bases short, with 16 bases between. This CDR3 is 13 amino acids long. Germline V gene sequence: CDR1 DFQATT, CDR2 SNEGSKA (reference sequence). The chain's CDR3 is CSADTVAGQPQHF. CDR3 coding DNA: TGCAGTGCAGATACAGTCGCTGGGCAGCCCCAGCATTTT.

This clonotype has only a few counts. The rearrangement links TRBV20-1 to TRBJ1-1; no clear D gene. V lost 5 bases to trimming and J lost 2 bases, with 6 bases between them. There are 11 residues in the CDR3. From germline, CDR1 is DFQATT and CDR2 SNEGSKA (reference sequence). The CDR3 DNA reads as TGCAGTGCTGGGAAAAACACTGAAGCTTTCTTT. This translates into CSAGKNTEAFF.

The CDR3 DNA reads as TGTGCCAGCAGCTTGGTGTATTTTGGGGCTGAAGCTTTCTTT. It codes for CASSLVYFGAEAFF. This rearrangement joins TRBV5-5 to TRBJ1-1, with D unresolved. V shed 0 bases and J shed 6 bases, with 12 bases lying between them. Germline V gene lookup returns CDR1 SGHKS and CDR2 YYEKEE (reference sequence). The CDR3 is 14 amino acids.

The chain links TRBV9 to TRBJ2-2, with D possibly being TRBD2 (5 bases). Germline V gene data show CDR1 as SGDLS and CDR2 as YYNGEE. The CDR3 length is 14 residues. V was trimmed by 0 bases and J by 3 bases, leaving 6 bases between them. CDR3 nucleotide sequence: TGTGCCAGCAGCGTAGGACTACACACCGGGGAGCTGTTTTTT. This encodes CASSVGLHTGELFF.

The rearrangement uses TRBV29-1 and TRBJ2-7, with D uncertain. Trimming took 7 bases from V and 13 from J, leaving 11 bases between them. CDR3 length: 8 amino acids. Germline CDR1 reads SQVTM; CDR2 reads ANQGSEA. CDR3: CSADGVYF. DNA for the CDR3: TGCAGCGCGGATGGGGTATACTTC.

This clonotype was seen ten or more times. This rearrangement joins TRBV5-5 to TRBJ2-5, with a tentative D call TRBD2 (6 bases). Germline values: CDR1 SGHKS, CDR2 YYEKEE (reference sequence). V was cut by 1 base and J by 4 bases, with 14 bases left in between. The CDR3 covers 15 residues. The chain's CDR3 is CASSLFGGRGETQYF. DNA of the CDR3: TGTGCCAGCAGCTTGTTTGGCGGGCGGGGAGAGACCCAGTACTTC. Looking up the rest from reference TRBV5-5 and TRBJ2-5 gives the full variable domain: DAGVTQSPTHLIKTRGQQVTLRCSPISGHKSVSWYQQVLGQGPQFIFQYYEKEERGRGNFPDRFSARQFPNYSSELNVNALLLGDSALYLCASSLFGGRGETQYFGPGTRLLVL.

The chain has TRBV9 and TRBJ1-2, with TRBD1 as a possible D gene (5 bases). Germline assignment: CDR1 SGDLS and CDR2 YYNGEE. The CDR3 covers 13 residues. With 2 bases removed from V and 2 bases from J, the gap between germline ends came to 7 bases. CDR3 nucleotide sequence: TGTGCCAGCAGCGTTTCAGGGAACTATGGCTACACCTTC. Translation gives CASSVSGNYGYTF.

This chain uses TRBV5-1 with TRBJ2-2; no definite D call. V was trimmed by 0 bases and J by 7 bases, leaving 7 bases between them. Germline assignment: CDR1 SGHRS and CDR2 YFSETQ. The CDR3 is 13 residues long. The CDR3 is CASSLDVGGELFF. The CDR3 DNA follows: TGCGCCAGCAGCTTGGATGTGGGCGGGGAGCTGTTTTTT.

There are a few counts of this clonotype. The J gene is TRBJ1-4, the V gene TRBV4-1; D unclear. Germline V gives CDR1 MGHRA, CDR2 YSYEKL. Trimming removed 4 bases from V and 5 bases from J, with 14 bases in between. This CDR3 is 15 amino acids long. The CDR3 nucleotides are TGCGCCAGCAGCCTAGCGGGAGGGTGGAATGAAAAACTGTTTTTT. Protein sequence: CASSLAGGWNEKLFF.

This clonotype was counted only a few times. This chain uses TRBV5-6 with TRBJ2-5; D not certain. Germline-derived CDR1 and CDR2 are SGHDT and YYEEEE. Trimming shortened V by 4 bases and J by 5 bases, and 15 bases separated the two germline ends. The CDR3 length is 14 residues. CDR3 coding DNA: TGTGCCAGCAGCACATCGAGTATGGGCGAGACCCAGTACTTC. Its translation: CASSTSSMGETQYF.

The chain recombines TRBV12-3 or TRBV12-4 with TRBJ1-4; no clear D. The V gene lost 7 bases and the J gene lost 4 bases, with 16 bases spanning the gap. The CDR3 is 15 amino acids. The CDR3: CASKDTYLNNEKLFF. CDR3 DNA sequence: TGTGCCAGCAAAGACACGTACCTTAATAATGAAAAACTGTTTTTT.